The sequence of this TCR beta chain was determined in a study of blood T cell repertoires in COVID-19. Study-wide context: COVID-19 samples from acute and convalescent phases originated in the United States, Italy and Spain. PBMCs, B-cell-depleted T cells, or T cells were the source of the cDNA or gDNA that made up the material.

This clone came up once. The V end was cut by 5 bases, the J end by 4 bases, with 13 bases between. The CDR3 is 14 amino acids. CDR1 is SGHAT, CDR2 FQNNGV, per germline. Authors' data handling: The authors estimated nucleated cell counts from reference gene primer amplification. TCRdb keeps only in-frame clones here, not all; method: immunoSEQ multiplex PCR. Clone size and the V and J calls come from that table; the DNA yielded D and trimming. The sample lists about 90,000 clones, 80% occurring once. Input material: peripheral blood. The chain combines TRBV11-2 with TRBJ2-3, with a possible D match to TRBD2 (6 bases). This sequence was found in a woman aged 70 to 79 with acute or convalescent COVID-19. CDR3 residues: CASSLDWGADTQYF. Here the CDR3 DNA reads TGTGCCAGCAGCCTCGACTGGGGGGCAGATACGCAGTATTTT.